This T cell receptor (beta chain) was recovered during a study of beta chain features in type 1 diabetes. Study outcomes and limitations: Shorter templates may be favored by PCR, equally so in patients and controls. Here, the possible influence of HLA type (on TCRB rearrangement) remained unresolved. A moderate, significant TCRB CDR3 shortening appeared in type 1 diabetes across four CD4+ subsets.

The CDR3 is 12 residues long. The V end was cut by 5 bases, the J end by 5 bases, with 9 bases between. The germline gives CDR1 MDHEN, CDR2 SYDVKM. About this clone itself: Its antigen is not known.

CD45RO/CCR7/CD25/CD127/CD95/CD27 sorting isolated CD4+ naive, central memory, regulatory and stem cell-like memory cells. As every portion of the isolated RNA was reverse transcribed, the sequencing read expressed TCRB transcripts. The assay was immunoSEQ multiplex PCR, and TCRdb's table has in-frame clones only and misses some. The sample holds more than 250,000 clones, 15% seen once. The TCR sequence derives from a man in his late teens or twenties with type 1 diabetes. Sequencing was performed on naive CD4+ T cells from blood. This chain links TRBV28 with TRBJ1-2; D ambiguous. The CDR3 DNA reads TGTGCCAGCAGTACCTCGGGGTATGGCTACACCTTC. It yields the protein CASSTSGYGYTF.